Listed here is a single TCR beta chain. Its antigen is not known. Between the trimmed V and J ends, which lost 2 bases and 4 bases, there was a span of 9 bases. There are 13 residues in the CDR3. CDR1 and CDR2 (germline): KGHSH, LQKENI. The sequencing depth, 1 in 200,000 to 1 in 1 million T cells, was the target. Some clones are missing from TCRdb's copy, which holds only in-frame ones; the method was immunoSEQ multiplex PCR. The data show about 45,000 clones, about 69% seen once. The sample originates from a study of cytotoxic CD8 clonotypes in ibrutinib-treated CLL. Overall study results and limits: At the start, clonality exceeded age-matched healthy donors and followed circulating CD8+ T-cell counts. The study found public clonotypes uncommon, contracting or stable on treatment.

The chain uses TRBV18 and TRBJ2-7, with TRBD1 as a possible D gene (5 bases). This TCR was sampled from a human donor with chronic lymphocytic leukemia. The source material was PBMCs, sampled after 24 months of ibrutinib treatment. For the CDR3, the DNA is TGTGCCAGCTCACCAGCAGGGCATTACGAGCAGTACTTC. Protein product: CASSPAGHYEQYF.